Listed below are T cell receptor beta chains from one sample, sequenced in a study of control samples from healthy donors and cancer patients. Generated by immunoSEQ multiplex PCR, the TCRdb table keeps only in-frame clones and is missing some. The sample lists some 140,000 clones, roughly 94% occurring once. The specimen sequenced was PBMCs. Receptor source: a man aged 55 to 70 with colorectal cancer. Both conserved end residues are trimmed from each CDR3.

v_call	j_call	cdr3_aa
TRBV7-2	TRBJ2-5	ASRREVLETQY
TRBV7-9	TRBJ2-7	ASSSGRIYEQY
TRBV5-1	TRBJ1-4	ASRTGGTSNEKLF
TRBV3-1/TRBV3-2	TRBJ2-7	ASSPRDRGFEQY
TRBV10-1	TRBJ1-1	ATRSSWADTEAF
TRBV5-1	TRBJ2-3	ASSLEMNTQY
TRBV5-6	TRBJ1-2	ASSPGDAGYGYT
TRBV5-8	TRBJ1-6	ASKQRLSSYNSPLH
TRBV7-9	TRBJ1-2	ASSSLSGSAYGYT
TRBV9	TRBJ2-5	ASSVGHGGETQY
TRBV5-4	TRBJ1-2	ASSSEGPIVDGYT
TRBV6-5	TRBJ1-1	ASIRQGGNTEAF
TRBV10-3	TRBJ1-3	AISLAGDGNTIY
TRBV5-1	TRBJ2-7	ASSLPGTSSYEQY
TRBV6-2/TRBV6-3	TRBJ2-3	ASSYGDPDTQY
TRBV12-3/TRBV12-4	TRBJ2-1	ASSLGGLDEQF
TRBV3-1/TRBV3-2	TRBJ1-1	ASSQSLANTEAF
TRBV19	TRBJ2-4	ASSIVGTRLAKNIQY
TRBV5-6	TRBJ2-2	ASSLSHAGANTGELF
TRBV5-8	TRBJ1-2	ASRETGALSGYT
TRBV27	TRBJ2-2	ASSAYRGAGELF
TRBV7-7	TRBJ1-1	ASSSRTGQCNTEAF
TRBV28	TRBJ1-2	ASSLEGRFGYT
TRBV9	TRBJ2-1	ASSEAGGSYNEQF
TRBV6-5	TRBJ1-2	ASSSSGQGNYGYT
TRBV3-1/TRBV3-2	TRBJ2-2	ASSPLRSGELF
TRBV27	TRBJ1-1	ASSSGLLNTEAF
TRBV10-2	TRBJ1-4	ASSESDMGLEKLF
TRBV18	TRBJ1-1	ASSPAGLQTEAF
TRBV25-1	TRBJ1-2	ASSELGGQGPDYGYT
TRBV4-3	TRBJ1-2	ASSQDRPGHFNYGYT
TRBV29-1	TRBJ1-1	SVYGDREQAF
TRBV12-3/TRBV12-4	TRBJ1-2	ASSFGTRSYT
TRBV7-4	TRBJ2-2	ASSFGVEGARGAV
TRBV24-1	TRBJ1-2	ATSDRQGYGYT
TRBV3-1/TRBV3-2	TRBJ2-3	ASSQELGRGTDTQY
TRBV5-1	TRBJ1-5	ASRLGTGDSNQPQH
TRBV6-1	TRBJ2-7	ASSEALTASYEQY
TRBV5-6	TRBJ1-2	ASSVDRAANYGYT
TRBV19	TRBJ1-1	ASSRGDGFNTEAF